This T cell receptor beta chain was documented in a study of cytomegalovirus exposure and HLA in healthy donors. Study overall: There were tens of millions of unique TCRs (from HLA-typed donors) in an early data release.

Study conclusions and caveats: Among CMV-associated TCR beta chains, most appeared HLA-restricted in a later analysis. Through in vitro validation, a few CMV-associated chains were shown to be specific for CMV antigens. Association of about 17,000 TCR beta sequences with HLA alleles was found at 0.05 false discovery rate in a later analysis.

In regard to this clone: As yet, its antigen is unknown.

A multiplex PCR was run with 60 Vbeta primers and 13 Jbeta primers. Libraries were prepared by immunoSEQ multiplex PCR; TCRdb keeps only in-frame clonotypes and omits some of them. Among 210,000 or so clones listed, around 76% were seen once. This CDR3 is 13 amino acids long. The germline V and J ends were trimmed by 1 base and 5 bases, with 9 bases remaining between them. CDR1 SEHNR and CDR2 FQNEAQ come from the germline V gene (reference sequence). This sequence originates from a man aged 18 to 29 in good health and CMV-seronegative. The sample comprised PBMCs. The rearrangement joins TRBV7-9 to TRBJ2-7; D may be TRBD2 (5 bases). CDR3 sequence (DNA): TGTGCCAGCAGCTTAGAGGTAGCGAACGAGCAGTACTTC. It translates to CASSLEVANEQYF.